The next 19 T cell receptor beta chains were all read from a single sample in a study of cytomegalovirus exposure and HLA in healthy donors. The PCR contained 60 Vbeta and 13 Jbeta primers. Sequenced by immunoSEQ multiplex PCR; TCRdb stores in-frame clones only, minus some. Of some 130,000 clones listed, 75% to 80% are singletons. The sample consisted of PBMCs. These receptors all stem from a woman aged 30 to 39 in good health and CMV-seropositive.

The rearrangement links TRBV9 to TRBJ1-2, with TRBD1 identical over 8 bases. The V segment lost 3 bases and the J segment 6 bases; nucleotides outside the gene matches: 10. This CDR3 region has 15 residues. Germline assignment: CDR1 SGDLS and CDR2 YYNGEE. The CDR3 DNA sequence: TGTGCCAGCAGCGGGACGGCAGGGGGCGTTCATGGCTACACCTTC. Protein sequence: CASSGTAGGVHGYTF.

The V and J genes are TRBV6-1 and TRBJ2-7, with 8 positions matching TRBD1. The CDR3 length is 14 residues. Germline-derived CDR1 and CDR2 are MNHNS and SASEGT. V shed 5 bases, J shed 9 bases, and the junction held 12 bases outside the gene matches. The chain's CDR3 is CASSPRETGAVQYF. CDR3 nucleotides: TGTGCCAGCAGTCCCAGAGAGACAGGGGCGGTGCAGTACTTC.

J is TRBJ1-3 and V is TRBV5-5; TRBD1 agrees at 8 bases. Germline values: CDR1 SGHKS, CDR2 YYEKEE (reference sequence). Unmatched junction bases numbered 16, after V lost 3 bases and J lost 8 bases. CDR3 length equals 17 residues. CDR3 sequence (DNA): TGTGCCAGCAGCTCCATTAACCCCGGACAGGGAGGGGACACCATATATTTT. It encodes CASSSINPGQGGDTIYF.

The V and J genes are TRBV5-4 and TRBJ2-5; a possible D gene is TRBD2 (6 bases). The length of the CDR3 is 16 residues. Trimming pared 0 bases from V and 0 bases from J, leaving 12 bases between. Germline values: CDR1 SGHNT, CDR2 YYREEE (reference sequence). The CDR3 DNA follows: TGTGCCAGCAGCTTGGGGTGGGGGGTAAACCAAGAGACCCAGTACTTC. Its protein product is CASSLGWGVNQETQYF. Full variable domain (remainder filled in from reference TRBV5-4 and TRBJ2-5): ETGVTQSPTHLIKTRGQQVTLRCSSQSGHNTVSWYQQALGQGPQFIFQYYREEENGRGNFPPRFSGLQFPNYSSELNVNALELDDSALYLCASSLGWGVNQETQYFGPGTRLLVL.

On this clone itself: Relative to the germline gene, one junction end is altered; a read error may explain this. The chain couples TRBV28 to TRBJ2-3, with TRBD2 matching 8 bases. This CDR3 has 12 amino acids. The germline V gene has CDR1 MDHEN and CDR2 SYDVKM. CDR3 loop: CASIQAGGGPSF. CDR3 coding DNA: TGTGCCAGCATTCAGGCGGGCGGGGGGCCCTCCTTT.

The genes are TRBV13 and TRBJ2-5; TRBD2 matches 7 bases. Looked up from germline, CDR1 is PRHDT and CDR2 is FYEKMQ (reference sequence). CDR3 length: 16 amino acids. V trimming: 3 bases; J trimming: 2 bases; junction bases outside the gene matches: 9. CDR3 nucleotide sequence: TGTGCCAGCAGCTTGGGGGGGGAACTAGCTCAAGAGACCCAGTACTTC. The encoded protein is CASSLGGELAQETQYF.

The chain is built from TRBV30 and TRBJ2-5, with 7 bases lining up with TRBD1. The CDR3 covers 13 residues. After removal of 5 bases from V and 1 base from J, the junction contained 4 bases not matched to a gene. CDR1 is GTSNPN, CDR2 SVGIG, per germline (reference sequence). CDR3 sequence: CAWDRALQETQYF. As DNA, the CDR3 is TGTGCCTGGGACAGGGCCCTCCAAGAGACCCAGTACTTC. The full variable domain, completed using reference TRBV30 and TRBJ2-5, is SQTIHQWPATLVQPVGSPLSLECTVEGTSNPNLYWYRQAAGRGLQLLFYSVGIGQISSEVPQNLSASRPQDRQFILSSKKLLLSDSGFYLCAWDRALQETQYFGPGTRLLVL.

The chain uses TRBV5-1 and TRBJ2-5; 8 nucleotides align to TRBD2. The length of the CDR3 is 16 residues. Germline V lookup: CDR1 SGHRS, CDR2 YFSETQ. V was pared by 0 bases and J by 5 bases, with 9 bases of the junction left unmatched. The CDR3: CASSLVAGGARETQYF. The CDR3 DNA follows: TGCGCCAGCAGCTTGGTGGCCGGGGGGGCCAGGGAGACCCAGTACTTC.

The V and J genes are TRBV7-2 and TRBJ1-2; 7 bases are shared with TRBD1. The CDR3 contains 15 residues. CDR1 SGHTA and CDR2 FQGNSA come from the germline V gene. V lost 5 bases and J lost 3; bases outside the gene matches: 9. This CDR3 is CASSQRQGSHYGYTF. The CDR3 region has the DNA TGTGCCAGCAGCCAGAGACAGGGAAGCCACTATGGCTACACCTTC.

The chain employs TRBV27 and TRBJ1-4, with a weak D call TRBD1 (5 bases). The germline V gene encodes CDR1 MNHEY and CDR2 SMNVEV (reference sequence). V gave up 2 bases and J gave up 12 bases, with 19 bases separating them. This CDR3 spans 15 amino acids. CDR3 residues: CASSLRRQGGVELFF. The CDR3 DNA reads TGTGCCAGCAGTTTACGGCGGCAGGGAGGGGTTGAACTGTTTTTT.

This clone showed up just a few times. This chain uses TRBV6-6 with TRBJ2-1, with a tentative D call TRBD1 (5 bases). V was cut by 5 bases and J by 0 bases, with 11 bases left in between. CDR3 length: 15 amino acids. Germline V gene data show CDR1 as MNHNY and CDR2 as SVGAGI (reference sequence). The CDR3 loop is CASSPTASSYNEQFF. DNA of the CDR3: TGTGCCAGCAGTCCGACAGCTAGCTCCTACAATGAGCAGTTCTTC.

The CDR3 nucleotides read TGTGCCAGCAGCCAAGAGGGAGGGACCCTTGGCTACACCTTC. Protein sequence: CASSQEGGTLGYTF. This chain links TRBV4-2 with TRBJ1-2, with D perhaps TRBD1 (5 bases). Germline CDR1 LGHNA, CDR2 YNFKEQ. The CDR3 has 14 amino acids. The V and J ends lost 0 bases and 7 bases respectively, with 12 bases between them.

The chain carries TRBV27 and TRBJ1-2, with D perhaps TRBD1 (5 bases). CDR3 length equals 16 residues. Trimming left V 2 bases short and J 1 base short, with 14 bases between. Germline V gene sequence: CDR1 MNHEY, CDR2 SMNVEV (reference sequence). The CDR3 is CASSLGAGRINYGYTF. DNA for the CDR3: TGTGCCAGCAGTTTAGGGGCAGGCCGGATTAACTATGGCTACACCTTC.

V usage is TRBV15 and J usage is TRBJ2-1, with 10 bases matching TRBD1. The germline gives CDR1 LNHNV, CDR2 YYDKDF (reference sequence). CDR3 size: 17 residues. V trimming: 3 bases; J trimming: 3 bases; junction bases outside the gene matches: 8. CDR3 residues: CATSSPDRGRIYNEQFF. The CDR3 DNA follows: TGTGCCACCAGCAGTCCAGACAGGGGGCGAATCTACAATGAGCAGTTCTTC.

This clone showed up just a few times. The chain uses TRBV4-1 and TRBJ2-7; 7 bases are a match to TRBD1. The CDR3 totals 14 residues. From germline, CDR1 is MGHRA and CDR2 YSYEKL. V shed 3 bases, J shed 0 bases, and the junction held 2 bases outside the gene matches. The CDR3 protein is CASSQNRGSYEQYF. CDR3 coding DNA: TGCGCCAGCAGCCAGAACAGGGGCTCCTACGAGCAGTACTTC.

This clone was observed a single time. The chain recombines TRBV5-1 with TRBJ2-3; 7 positions agree with TRBD1. After removal of 6 bases from V and 3 bases from J, the junction contained 10 bases not matched to a gene. This CDR3 spans 15 amino acids. Germline loops: CDR1 SGHRS, CDR2 YFSETQ. CDR3 loop: CASTPQTGRTDTQYF. The DNA of the CDR3 is TGCGCCAGCACCCCTCAGACAGGGAGAACAGATACGCAGTATTTT.

The chain is built from TRBV6-5 and TRBJ2-1; D possibly corresponds to TRBD1 (6 bases). The CDR3 consists of 11 residues. CDR1 is MNHEY and CDR2 is SVGAGI in the germline V gene. V was pared by 3 bases and J by 10 bases, with 7 bases between. In DNA form, the CDR3 reads TGTGCCAGCAGTTATGGGACAGAGCAGTTCTTC. It translates to CASSYGTEQFF.

Comment on this clone: Sequence at one end of the junction differs from germline and may be a read error. The J gene is TRBJ1-1, the V gene TRBV7-9; maybe TRBD1 (5 bases). Germline CDR1 and CDR2: SEHNR and FQNEAQ (reference sequence). This CDR3 has 13 residues. The CDR3 bases are TGTTCCAGCCTCCGGGACTCGGACGGTGAAGCTTTCTTT. It specifies CSSLRDSDGEAFF.

The CDR3 loop is CASRWDSEKLFF. DNA of the CDR3: TGTGCCAGTAGATGGGACAGTGAAAAACTGTTTTTT. The chain uses TRBV19 and TRBJ1-4, with 7 bases that match TRBD1. This CDR3 region has 12 residues. V lost 6 bases to trimming and J lost 7 bases; unmatched junction nucleotides: 2. Germline CDR1 and CDR2: LNHDA and SQIVND (reference sequence).